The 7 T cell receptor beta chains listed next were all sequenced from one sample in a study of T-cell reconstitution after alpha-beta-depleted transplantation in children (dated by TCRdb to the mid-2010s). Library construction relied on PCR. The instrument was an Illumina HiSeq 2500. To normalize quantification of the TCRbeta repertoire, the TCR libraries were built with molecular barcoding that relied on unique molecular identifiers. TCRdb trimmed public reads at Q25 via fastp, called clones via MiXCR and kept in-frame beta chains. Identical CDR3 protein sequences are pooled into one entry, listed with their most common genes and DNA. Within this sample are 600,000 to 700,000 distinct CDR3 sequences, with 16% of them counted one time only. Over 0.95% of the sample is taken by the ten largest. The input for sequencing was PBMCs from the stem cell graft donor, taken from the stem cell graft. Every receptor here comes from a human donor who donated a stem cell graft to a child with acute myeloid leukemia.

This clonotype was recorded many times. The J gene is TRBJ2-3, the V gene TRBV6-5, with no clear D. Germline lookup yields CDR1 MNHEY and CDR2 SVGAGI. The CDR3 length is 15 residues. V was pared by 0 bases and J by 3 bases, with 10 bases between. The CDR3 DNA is TGTGCCAGCAGTTACTCACGGACCAGTACAGATACGCAGTATTTT. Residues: CASSYSRTSTDTQYF.

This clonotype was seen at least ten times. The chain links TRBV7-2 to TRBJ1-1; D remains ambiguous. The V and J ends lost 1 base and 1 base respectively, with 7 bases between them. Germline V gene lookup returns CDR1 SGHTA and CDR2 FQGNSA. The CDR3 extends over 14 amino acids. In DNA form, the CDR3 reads TGTGCCAGCAGCTTAGTCCCGCAGAACACTGAAGCTTTCTTT. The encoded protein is CASSLVPQNTEAFF.

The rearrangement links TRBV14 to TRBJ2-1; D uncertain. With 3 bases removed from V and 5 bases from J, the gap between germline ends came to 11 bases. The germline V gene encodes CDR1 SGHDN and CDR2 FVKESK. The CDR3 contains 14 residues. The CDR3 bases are TGTGCCAGCAGCCATCCCCTCAATCACAATGAGCAGTTCTTC. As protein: CASSHPLNHNEQFF.

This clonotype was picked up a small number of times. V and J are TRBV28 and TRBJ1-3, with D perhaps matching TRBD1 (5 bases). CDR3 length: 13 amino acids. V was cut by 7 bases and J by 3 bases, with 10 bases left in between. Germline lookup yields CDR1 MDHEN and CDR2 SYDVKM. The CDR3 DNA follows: TGTGCCAGCATCCCGACAGTTGGAAACACCATATATTTT. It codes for CASIPTVGNTIYF. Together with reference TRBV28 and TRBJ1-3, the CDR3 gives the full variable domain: DVKVTQSSRYLVKRTGEKVFLECVQDMDHENMFWYRQDPGLGLRLIYFSYDVKMKEKGDIPEGYSVSREKKERFSLILESASTNQTSMYLCASIPTVGNTIYFGEGSWLTVV.

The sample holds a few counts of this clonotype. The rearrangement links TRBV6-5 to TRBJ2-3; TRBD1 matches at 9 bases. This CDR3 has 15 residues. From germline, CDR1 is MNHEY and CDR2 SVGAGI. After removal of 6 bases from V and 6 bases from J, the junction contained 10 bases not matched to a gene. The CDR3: CASRLRGGQGDTQYF. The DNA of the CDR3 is TGTGCCAGCAGACTACGGGGAGGACAGGGGGATACGCAGTATTTT.

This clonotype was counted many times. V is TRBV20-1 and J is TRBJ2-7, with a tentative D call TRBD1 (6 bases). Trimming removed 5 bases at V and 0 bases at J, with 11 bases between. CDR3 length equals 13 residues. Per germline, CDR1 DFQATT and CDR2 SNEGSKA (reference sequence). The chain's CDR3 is CSASQGSSYEQYV. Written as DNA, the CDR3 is TGCAGTGCTTCACAGGGTAGCTCCTACGAGCAGTACGTC.

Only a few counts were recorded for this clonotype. The CDR3 bases are TGCGCCAGCAGCTTTTATGCAGGGGGAGACACTGAAGCTTTCTTT. Protein product: CASSFYAGGDTEAFF. The J gene is TRBJ1-1, the V gene TRBV5-1; 7 nucleotides match TRBD1. The CDR3 is 15 amino acids. V gave up 2 bases and J gave up 3 bases; unmatched junction bases: 7. The germline V gene encodes CDR1 SGHRS and CDR2 YFSETQ.